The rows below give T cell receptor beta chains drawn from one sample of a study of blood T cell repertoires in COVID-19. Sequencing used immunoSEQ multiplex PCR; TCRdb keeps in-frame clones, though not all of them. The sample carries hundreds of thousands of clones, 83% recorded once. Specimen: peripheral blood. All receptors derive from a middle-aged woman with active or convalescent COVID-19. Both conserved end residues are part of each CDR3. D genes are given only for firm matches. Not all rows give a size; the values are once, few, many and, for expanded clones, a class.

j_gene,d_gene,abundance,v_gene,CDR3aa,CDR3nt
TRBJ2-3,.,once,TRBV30,CAWSMSGRTTDTQYF,TGTGCCTGGAGTATGTCAGGGCGGACGACAGATACGCAGTATTTT
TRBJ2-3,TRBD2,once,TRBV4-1,CASSQDPSGRGTDTQYF,TGCGCCAGCAGCCAAGATCCTAGCGGGAGGGGCACAGATACGCAGTATTTT
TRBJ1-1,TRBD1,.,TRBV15,CATSSQTGDTEAFF,TGTGCCACCAGCAGCCAGACAGGGGACACTGAAGCTTTCTTT
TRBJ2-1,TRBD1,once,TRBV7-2,CASSSIWQGATYNEQFF,TGTGCCAGCAGCTCGATCTGGCAGGGGGCCACCTACAATGAGCAGTTCTTC
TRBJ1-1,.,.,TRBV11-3,CASSLDRAPGPPSEAFF,TGTGCCAGCAGCTTAGATCGGGCACCAGGGCCCCCGAGTGAAGCTTTCTTT
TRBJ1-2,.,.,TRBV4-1,CASSPGGVRDGYTF,TGCGCCAGCAGCCCGGGGGGGGTAAGGGACGGCTACACCTTC
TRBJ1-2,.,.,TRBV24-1,CATSKHRDDGYTF,TGTGCCACCAGTAAGCACAGGGATGATGGCTACACCTTC
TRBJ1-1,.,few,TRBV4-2,CASSPPLDGKAFF,TGTGCCAGCAGCCCCCCCCTGGACGGGAAAGCTTTCTTT
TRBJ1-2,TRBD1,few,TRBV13,CASSKLDREDGYTF,TGTGCCAGCAGCAAATTGGACAGGGAGGATGGCTACACCTTC
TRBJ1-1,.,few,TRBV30,CAWSGKGLNTEAFF,TGTGCCTGGAGCGGGAAGGGTCTGAACACTGAAGCTTTCTTT
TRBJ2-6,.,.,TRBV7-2,CASSLGSGANVLTF,TGTGCCAGCAGCTTAGGGAGTGGGGCCAACGTCCTGACTTTC
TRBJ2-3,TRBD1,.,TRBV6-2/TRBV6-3,CASSYPTLWTGSKDTQYF,TGTGCCAGCAGTTACCCAACTTTATGGACAGGGTCGAAAGATACGCAGTATTTT
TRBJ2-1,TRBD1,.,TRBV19,CASSIARGQGDEQFF,TGTGCCAGTAGTATAGCCAGGGGCCAGGGGGATGAGCAGTTCTTC
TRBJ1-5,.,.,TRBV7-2,CASSLVIGGVQPQHF,TGTGCCAGCAGCTTAGTGATTGGAGGGGTGCAGCCCCAGCATTTT
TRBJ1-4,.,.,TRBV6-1,CASGKGDNLFF,TGTGCCAGCGGAAAAGGGGACAATCTGTTTTTT
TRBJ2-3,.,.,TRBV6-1,CASSEGGADTQYF,TGTGCCAGCAGTGAAGGGGGCGCAGATACGCAGTATTTT
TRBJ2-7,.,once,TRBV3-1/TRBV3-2,CASSVSTIGVYEQYF,TGTGCCAGCAGCGTGTCCACCATAGGGGTCTACGAGCAGTACTTC
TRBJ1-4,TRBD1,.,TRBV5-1,CASSGTGEANEKLFF,TGCGCCAGCTCCGGGACAGGGGAGGCTAATGAAAAACTGTTTTTT
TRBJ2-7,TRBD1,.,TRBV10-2,CASSEGTVYEQYF,TGCGCCAGCAGTGAGGGGACAGTTTACGAGCAGTACTTC
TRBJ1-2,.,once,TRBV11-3,CASSLQRDGYTF,TGTGCCAGCAGCTTACAGCGGGACGGCTACACCTTC
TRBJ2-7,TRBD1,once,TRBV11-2,CASSSRQGGPYEQYF,TGTGCCAGCAGCTCCCGACAGGGGGGCCCCTACGAGCAGTACTTC
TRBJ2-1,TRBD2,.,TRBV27,CASSPRLAGGYNEQFF,TGTGCCAGCAGTCCCCGACTAGCGGGGGGATACAATGAGCAGTTCTTC
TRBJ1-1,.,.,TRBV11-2,CASSLGLSNTEAFF,TGTGCCAGCAGCTTAGGGCTGTCGAACACTGAAGCTTTCTTT
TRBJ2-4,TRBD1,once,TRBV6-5,CASSYVPQGAKNIQYF,TGTGCCAGCAGTTACGTACCGCAGGGGGCGAAAAACATTCAGTACTTC
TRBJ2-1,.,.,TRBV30,CAWTGGYNEQFF,TGTGCCTGGACCGGGGGCTACAATGAGCAGTTCTTC
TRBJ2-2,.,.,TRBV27,CASSPPSGTGELFF,TGTGCCAGCTCACCCCCGTCGGGCACCGGGGAGCTGTTTTTT
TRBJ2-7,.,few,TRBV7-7,CASSLAPNTYEQYF,TGTGCTAGCAGCTTAGCCCCAAACACCTACGAGCAGTACTTC
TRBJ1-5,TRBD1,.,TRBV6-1,CASSELAGGSNQPQHF,TGTGCCAGCAGTGAATTGGCAGGGGGTAGCAATCAGCCCCAGCATTTT
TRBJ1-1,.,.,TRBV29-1,CSVQGTFMNTEAFF,TGCAGCGTCCAGGGGACCTTCATGAACACTGAAGCTTTCTTT
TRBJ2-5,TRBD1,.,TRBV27,CASSSPARGMGKTQYF,TGTGCCAGCAGTTCGCCGGCCAGGGGGATGGGGAAGACCCAGTACTTC
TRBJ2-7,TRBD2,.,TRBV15,CATSSLTATSLDEQYF,TGTGCCACCAGCAGTTTGACAGCGACTAGCTTAGATGAGCAGTACTTC
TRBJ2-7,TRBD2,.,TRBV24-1,CATSRGGPKGGASSYEQYF,TGTGCCACCTCGCGGGGGGGCCCAAAGGGCGGGGCGTCCTCCTACGAGCAGTACTTC
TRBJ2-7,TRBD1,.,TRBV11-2,CASSSPDRVKYEQYF,TGTGCCAGCAGTTCGCCCGACAGGGTAAAGTACGAGCAGTACTTC
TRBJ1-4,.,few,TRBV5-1,CASSLGGHSTNEKLFF,TGCGCCAGCAGCTTGGGGGGACATTCAACTAATGAAAAACTGTTTTTT
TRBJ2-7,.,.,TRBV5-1,CASSLGPGNYEQYF,TGCGCCAGCAGCTTGGGCCCCGGGAACTACGAGCAGTACTTC